This T cell receptor beta chain came from a study of T cell repertoires in cytomegalovirus infection (dated by TCRdb to about 2019). Broadly, across the study: Because public TCR beta signatures pointed to carriage of CMV infection together with the matching HLA type, the HLA type of each donor mattered for the analysis. Broader findings and caveats from the paper: The ex vivo response was dominated by HLA-C-restricted CMV-specific TCR beta clonotypes, and the single most frequent clonotype in two of eight donors was supplied by these HLA-C-restricted clonotypes. Carriers of CMV infection plus the relevant HLA type were discriminated by the cumulative frequency of public TCR beta family members in the study cohort and in an independent roughly 350-donor cohort.

On this clonotype: Its antigen is not yet known. No base quality values were provided; no much bigger clone lies one nucleotide off.

CDR1 and CDR2 are read off the germline V gene as MNHEY and SVGAGI. The CDR3 goes from the cysteine to the phenylalanine over 14 residues. CDR3 DNA is the only sequence kept; it has 42 bases, read in frame from the first base. V drops 2 bases and J drops 8 bases, leaving 15 bases in between. The data were produced on an Illumina HiSeq 1500. The raw public data were reprocessed by TCRdb itself: fastp quality trimming at Q25, MiXCR clonotype calling, in-frame beta chains only. Every entry covers one CDR3 protein and lists the most common genes and DNA from its rows. The sample profile shows around 130,000 distinct CDR3 sequences; roughly 25% of them were found once. Of the sample, approximately 35% falls within the top ten clones.

The sequence links TRBV6-5 to TRBJ1-1; the D gene cannot be named for sure. The TCR comes from a human donor in good health (CMV status not recorded). Some clones in this sample may be carry-over from other donors' samples. The sequenced material came from PBMCs, sequenced either directly or after in vitro stimulation (not recorded which). The CDR3 has the sequence CASSYGAQLAEAFF. In nucleotides, the sequence is TGTGCCAGCAGTTACGGAGCGCAGCTGGCCGAAGCTTTCTTT.